This TCR beta chain emerged from a study of tissue T cells after allogeneic stem cell transplantation. On this clone itself: Gene names denote mouse genes. From the germline J gene comes the end of the CDR3, since the read stops 1 residue before it.

TCRdb keeps only in-frame clones here, not all; method: immunoSEQ multiplex PCR. The sample has 2,500 to 3,500 clones, almost 50% seen once. V was shortened by 2 bases and J by 4 bases, with 6 bases between the two germline ends. This CDR3 has 13 amino acids. Germline loops: CDR1 KGHPV, CDR2 FQNQEV (reference sequence). Time point defined: mouse harvest day 14 after allogeneic transplant. Each mouse received 10^7 T-cell-depleted marrow cells plus 10^6 splenic CD5+ T cells by tail vein. This clonotype was obtained from a female BALB/c mouse given C57BL/6 T cells with graft-versus-host disease after an allogeneic hematopoietic cell transplant. The V and J genes are TRBV26 and TRBJ2-1; D is possibly TRBD1 (5 bases). The sample consisted of gut tissue. The CDR3 DNA, read in part, is TGTGCCAGCAGTCTGCAGGGATATGCTGAGCAGTTC. This sequence encodes CASSLQGYAEQF. The whole CDR3 region reads CASSLQGYAEQFF. The variable domain in full, completed from reference TRBV26 and TRBJ2-1, reads NSKVIQTPRYLVKGQGQKAKMRCIPEKGHPVVFWYQQNKNNEFKFLINFQNQEVLQQIDMTEKRFSAECPSNSPCSLEIQSSEAGDSALYLCASSLQGYAEQFFGPGTRLTVL.